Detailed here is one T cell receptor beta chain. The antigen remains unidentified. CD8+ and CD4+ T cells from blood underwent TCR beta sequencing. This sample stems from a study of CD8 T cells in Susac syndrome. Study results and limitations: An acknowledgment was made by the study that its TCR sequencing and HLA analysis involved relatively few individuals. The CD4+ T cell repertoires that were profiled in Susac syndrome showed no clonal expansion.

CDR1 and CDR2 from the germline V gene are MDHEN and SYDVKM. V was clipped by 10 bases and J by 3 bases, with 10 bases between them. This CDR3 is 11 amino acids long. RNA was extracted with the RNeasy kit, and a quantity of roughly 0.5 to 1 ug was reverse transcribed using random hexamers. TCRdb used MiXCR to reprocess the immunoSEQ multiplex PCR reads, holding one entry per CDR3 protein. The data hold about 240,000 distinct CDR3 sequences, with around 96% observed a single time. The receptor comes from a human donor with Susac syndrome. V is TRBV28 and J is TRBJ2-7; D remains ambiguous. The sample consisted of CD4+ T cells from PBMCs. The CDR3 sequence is CATQGNYEQYF. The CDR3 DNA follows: TGTGCCACCCAAGGGAACTACGAGCAGTACTTC.